Presented here are 5 T cell receptor beta chains from one specimen sequenced in a study of cytomegalovirus exposure and HLA in healthy donors. In the PCR, 60 Vbeta and 13 Jbeta primers were used. Libraries were prepared by immunoSEQ multiplex PCR; TCRdb keeps only in-frame clonotypes and omits some of them. Of 70,000 to 90,000 clones in the sample, around 84% were seen once. The source material was PBMCs. Receptors originate from a man between 65 and 79 years old in good health and CMV-seropositive.

The chain couples TRBV5-1 to TRBJ1-1; D is perhaps TRBD1 (5 bases). Germline values: CDR1 SGHRS, CDR2 YFSETQ. V lost 4 bases, J lost 0 bases, and 7 bases lay in between. CDR3 length: 13 residues. CDR3 nucleotide sequence: TGCGCCAGCAGCCCCAGGGTGAACACTGAAGCTTTCTTT. Amino acid sequence: CASSPRVNTEAFF.

This chain links TRBV5-1 with TRBJ2-7; 11 nucleotides match TRBD2. The germline V gene encodes CDR1 SGHRS and CDR2 YFSETQ. With V trimmed by 4 bases and J by 3 bases, 9 bases remained unmatched. CDR3 length: 16 amino acids. The CDR3 region is CASSPRSSGRLYEQYF. CDR3 nucleotides: TGCGCCAGCAGCCCACGATCTAGCGGGAGGCTCTACGAGCAGTACTTC.

The gene calls are TRBV11-2 and TRBJ1-1, with D hard to call. The CDR3 is 13 amino acids. V was pared by 10 bases and J by 0 bases, with 12 bases between. Germline-derived CDR1 and CDR2 are SGHAT and FQNNGV. The DNA of the CDR3 is TGTGCCACCACACAGCTTATGAACACTGAAGCTTTCTTT. The encoded protein is CATTQLMNTEAFF.

CDR3 nucleotides: TGTGCCTCCGGCGCCACCCTCCAGGGGGCTGGAGGCTACACCTTC. Translated: CASGATLQGAGGYTF. J is TRBJ1-2 and V is TRBV4-2; 8 bases are a match to TRBD1. This CDR3 contains 15 residues. The ends lost 11 bases at V and 8 bases at J; junction bases unmatched: 19. Per germline, CDR1 LGHNA and CDR2 YNFKEQ.

The chain employs TRBV11-2 and TRBJ2-1; perhaps TRBD1 as D (5 bases). With 5 bases removed from V and 3 bases from J, the gap between germline ends came to 11 bases. CDR3 length equals 14 residues. From germline, CDR1 is SGHAT and CDR2 FQNNGV. The CDR3 region has the DNA TGTGCCAGCAGCCTTAGGACACTCTACAATGAGCAGTTCTTC. Residues: CASSLRTLYNEQFF.